This T cell receptor beta chain was recorded in a study of cytomegalovirus exposure and HLA in healthy donors (dated by TCRdb to 2016 to 2017). Regarding the study in general: According to an earlier analysis of a few hundred of the donors, about 179 million T cells yielded some 110 million unique TCR beta sequences and about 300 Gb of sequence data. Roughly 300 gigabases of sequencing data and around 80 million unique TCR sequences made up an early release that covered some 640 HLA-typed donors. Among the roughly 370 genotyped donors, more than 70% belonged to the genetic ancestry cluster associated with self-reported Caucasian donors. The aim of the study was to test whether cataloging public T cell receptors could identify signatures of past pathogen exposure. The study profiled the T cell repertoires of around 700 subjects by immunosequencing and related them to cytomegalovirus serostatus. In addition to the first cohort of 650 to 800 subjects, a separate validation cohort of 100 to 150 different subjects was used. The study combined high-throughput TCR immunosequencing, statistical association of individual TCRs with disease status, and machine learning to predict cytomegalovirus infection status. To study patterns of TCR occurrence, a later analysis re-analyzed previously published TCR beta repertoires from under 750 donors and added high-resolution HLA genotyping. In the later analysis, no new phenotypic data were used to find candidate immune exposures; instead, reliance was placed on TCR beta sequences and their occurrence across donors. In an earlier analysis of about 590 of the donors, high-throughput TCR beta sequencing was used to judge whether each TCR beta V gene segment behaved as functional or pseudogenic. Donor age, sex, ethnicity and CMV serostatus were compiled alongside the repertoire data. A later genetic analysis took genome-wide SNP genotypes for about 60% of the roughly 670 donors and used that subset as a discovery cohort. Every discovery cohort repertoire had been produced on one sequencing platform. HLA typing included class I and class II loci at four-digit resolution. The number of typed donors differed by locus: 629-630 for A, B, C, DRB1 and DQB1; about 520 for DQA1; 600 to 610 for DPA1; and roughly 470 for DPB1. Because of strong linkage in the cohort, four to six DR-DQ haplotypes were treated as single units for association and clustering. On average, roughly 200,000 unique TCR beta nucleotide sequences were sequenced per donor among more than 350 genotyped donors of the cohort, with approximately 18% of those sequences being non-productive. Study-wide findings and limitations: The authors suggested that the approach could potentially be generalized to other disease states and immunological phenotypes. Correlated functional status among segregating V segments might reflect linkage disequilibrium, but an unknown experimental factor could not be ruled out. A further reported finding was that TCR beta sequences accurately predicted the HLA-A and HLA-B alleles for most subjects in the first cohort. In a later analysis, most CMV-associated TCR beta chains were found to appear HLA-restricted, with HLA associations seemingly driven largely by CMV exposure. A later analysis found that TCR association rates varied across HLA loci, with DRB1 alleles showing the most associated TCRs and HLA-C alleles the fewest. V-gene and J-gene trimming of TCR beta chains was associated with a missense DCLRE1C variant in a later genetic analysis, and the association was replicated in an independent cohort. Because counts were too low, seventeen rarely observed V segments, including chromosome 9 orphons, were excluded from the earlier analysis of fewer than 650 of the donors. A cluster of highly shared sequence variants was judged likely to be a technical artifact of the sequencing pipeline. In a later analysis, several top co-occurrence clusters were reported to appear linked to parvovirus B19, influenza, CMV and Epstein-Barr virus. CMV serostatus was the only immune exposure information available for the cohort. A later analysis associated some 17,000 TCR beta sequences with specific HLA alleles at a false discovery rate of 0.05. When HLA alleles, especially DR and DQ, strongly co-occurred, attributing TCR associations to individual alleles was difficult. Most TCR sequences were observed very rarely across donors, whereas some public TCRs were present in many individuals. In both the original and validation cohorts, the classifier was reported to diagnose cytomegalovirus status with high specificity and sensitivity. The presence/absence analyses assumed that sequencing depth was roughly uniform across donors, and that assumption may not be true. A later analysis found that HLA-associated TCR beta chains were more clonally expanded and had lower generation probabilities than equally common non-associated chains. Compared with the roughly 600-donor mean, donors in an Asian-associated ancestry cluster had fewer N-insertions in productive TCRs, according to a later genetic analysis. A total of 150 to 200 TCR beta chains were listed by the study as associated with cytomegalovirus. The cohort was sequenced for TCR beta chains only, and without alpha or paired-chain data the features that could be detected were limited. Three of the identified cytomegalovirus-associated TCR beta chains were confirmed in vitro to be specific for cytomegalovirus antigens. Because the 87-base-pair reads could not distinguish some IMGT-functional V segments, including TRBV6-2 and TRBV6-3, those segments were excluded. An earlier analysis of around 540 of the donors showed that most TCR beta V segments appeared in productive rearrangements either about 90% or about 30% of the time, which broadly matched IMGT annotations. Because some donors lacked HLA typing at each locus, the association tests relied only on the typed subset.

Trimming removed 0 bases from V and 9 bases from J; the gene matches leave 4 bases unexplained. The CDR3 measures 15 amino acids from cysteine to phenylalanine. Solely the CDR3 DNA is kept, with 45 bases framed from the first base. From a lookup of the germline V gene, CDR1 and CDR2 are MNHNS and SASEGT. In total, roughly 670 healthy bone marrow donors made up the cohort. At the time of sampling, every cohort member was nominally healthy, though immune exposures that went unrecorded were likely present. The donor tested CMV seropositive, placing the donor among the 290 or so seropositive members of the cohort. A peripheral blood sample was collected from each donor, and TCR beta sequencing was performed on peripheral blood mononuclear cells. The Qiagen DNeasy Blood Extraction Kit was used to extract genomic DNA from the blood cell samples. Of note for this clone: The antigen it recognizes is unknown. Base quality data are lacking; no much larger clone is found one base away.

Library preparation employed the immunoSEQ multiplex PCR assay. For the multiplex PCR, a mixture combining 60 forward primers for TCR Vbeta segments and 13 reverse primers for TCR Jbeta segments was used. Amplification of the CDR3 region of rearranged TCR beta genes was performed with a multiplex PCR assay on genomic DNA. The Illumina HiSeq System was used to sequence the amplified TCR beta libraries as 87-base-pair reads. Concerning the study's data processing: A later analysis tallied roughly 80 million unique TCR beta chains across the roughly 610 repertoires, and approximately 12 million of those chains were shared by two or more donors. A nearest-neighbor algorithm error-corrected the raw reads and collapsed the reads into unique sequences, merging closely related sequences to remove PCR and sequencing errors. V, D and J gene segments were assigned by aligning CDR3 sequences to IMGT reference sequences. For a sequence to be retained, a match of at least six nucleotides was required to both a V gene segment and a J gene segment. A rearrangement was called productive if the CDR3 had no stop codons and remained in frame with V and J, and every other rearrangement was called non-productive. Following IMGT convention, CDR3 was defined as the stretch from the second conserved V-encoded cysteine to the conserved J-encoded phenylalanine. Sequences without an unambiguous match to a single V gene segment were excluded from the earlier analysis of 500 to 700 of the donors. In an earlier analysis of about 590 of the donors, a V segment was called functional when productive rearrangements were above 56.7%, and segregating when the standard deviation between donors exceeded 5%. A statistical classification framework was developed to diagnose cytomegalovirus status using the catalog of TCR beta chain sequences. In a later analysis, V and J genes were assigned by comparing TCR nucleotide sequences against IMGT/GENE-DB human TR gene sequences. The TCRdist pipeline was used in a later analysis to assign CDR3 sequences and most-parsimonious VDJ recombination scenarios. In a later analysis, each TCR beta chain was defined by its CDR3 amino acid sequence together with its V-gene family, and reads lacking a unique V-gene family were excluded. In a later analysis, approximately 640 highly shared, low-generation-probability nucleotide sequences were removed to address suspected cross-contamination and a sequencing artifact. For each public chain, a later analysis derived a clonal expansion index from normalized ranks of inferred template counts within each repertoire. In a later analysis, generation probabilities were computed with a VDJ recombination model fitted to out-of-frame rearrangements, and the resulting probabilities were checked against IGoR. Hypergeometric tests were used in a later analysis to score TCR-TCR, TCR-HLA and TCR-CMV co-occurrence, with a repertoire-size bias correction applied to the TCR pairs. A later analysis estimated false discovery rates by permuting HLA or CMV assignments 20 times. A later analysis grouped co-occurring TCRs with DBSCAN, adding TCRdist sequence similarity when clustering within HLA-allele-positive subsets. For co-occurrence clustering, repertoires with fewer than 30,000 or more than 120,000 public chains were excluded, along with five repertoires with anomalous nucleotide sharing. In its TCRdb copy, this immuneACCESS table keeps in-frame sequences only and misses some clones. Where compared with another copy, unresolved V genes explain less than half of these, and the others have no known cause. V and J calls and clone size are given by that table; D and trimming were obtained from the DNA. The sample table lists 81,000 or so clones, about three fifths of them with a count of one. The ten largest clones add up to about 5% of the sample.

The V and J genes are TRBV6-1 and TRBJ2-1, with 11 middle bases fitting TRBD1. The TCR originated in a woman in her twenties or thirties in good health and CMV-seropositive. The source material was PBMCs. The CDR3 protein: CASSEAWTGGFEQFF. The DNA sequence is given as TGTGCCAGCAGTGAAGCGTGGACAGGGGGCTTTGAGCAGTTCTTC.